The 13 T cell receptor beta chains below come from one sample, sequenced in a study of T cells in Graves' hyperthyroidism and ophthalmopathy. TCR beta CDR3 sequences were amplified from RNA transcripts. The HTBI primer set served for first-round RT-PCR of the TCR CDR3. Via MiXCR, TCRdb re-called the multiplex PCR reads, giving one row per CDR3 protein. The sample contains about 700,000 distinct CDR3 sequences, 45% of which appear only once. Sequencing input: peripheral blood or thyroid tissue (not recorded which). These receptors originate from an adult man with Graves' disease, either hyperthyroidism or ophthalmopathy (not recorded which).

V gene TRBV19 combines with J gene TRBJ2-7, with 7 nucleotides matching TRBD1. Germline trimming cut 3 bases from V and 5 bases from J; bases unmatched to any gene: 13. Germline V gene data show CDR1 as LNHDA and CDR2 as SQIVND (reference sequence). There are 16 residues in the CDR3. The CDR3 region has the DNA TGTGCCAGTAGTATTAGAGGGGACAGAGGACGGGACGAGCAGTACTTC. This sequence encodes CASSIRGDRGRDEQYF. Together with reference TRBV19 and TRBJ2-7, the CDR3 gives the full variable domain: DGGITQSPKYLFRKEGQNVTLSCEQNLNHDAMYWYRQDPGQGLRLIYYSQIVNDFQKGDIAEGYSVSREKKESFPLTVTSAQKNPTAFYLCASSIRGDRGRDEQYFGPGTRLTVT.

In DNA, the CDR3 is TGTGCCAGCAGCCCCTTTAGCGGGAGGGCGGAGACCCAGTACTTC. Translated: CASSPFSGRAETQYF. V gene TRBV7-9 combines with J gene TRBJ2-5, with TRBD2 matching 11 bases. V dropped 5 bases and J dropped 5; count of bases not matched to a gene: 7. Germline V gene lookup returns CDR1 SEHNR and CDR2 FQNEAQ (reference sequence). The CDR3 extends over 15 amino acids.

The rearrangement joins TRBV7-9 to TRBJ2-5; 9 positions agree with TRBD1. Germline V lookup: CDR1 SEHNR, CDR2 FQNEAQ (reference sequence). V shed 2 bases and J 4 bases; nucleotides not matched to a gene: 5. This CDR3 spans 15 amino acids. CDR3 loop: CASSLRTGVRETQYF. CDR3 in DNA: TGTGCCAGCAGCTTACGGACAGGGGTCCGAGAGACCCAGTACTTC.

The chain recombines TRBV20-1 with TRBJ1-4; no firm D call. The CDR3 is made up of 17 amino acids. Germline CDR1 DFQATT, CDR2 SNEGSKA (reference sequence). V lost 3 bases and J lost 0, with 17 bases in between. The CDR3 protein is CSASSPAGIATNEKLFF. The CDR3 DNA sequence: TGCAGTGCTAGCTCCCCCGCCGGGATTGCAACTAATGAAAAACTGTTTTTT.

This rearrangement joins TRBV29-1 to TRBJ2-2; 7 positions match TRBD2. V lost 3 bases, J lost 0 bases, and 7 bases stayed unmatched. The CDR3 totals 16 residues. Germline loops: CDR1 SQVTM, CDR2 ANQGSEA. For the CDR3, the DNA is TGCAGCGTTGACCTAGCGGTGGGCGCGAACACCGGGGAGCTGTTTTTT. This sequence encodes CSVDLAVGANTGELFF.

The chain carries TRBV7-9 and TRBJ1-3; no definite D call. V lost 0 bases and J lost 3, with 15 bases in between. Germline CDR1 reads SEHNR; CDR2 reads FQNEAQ (reference sequence). This CDR3 comprises 17 residues. The DNA for the CDR3 is TGTGCCAGCAGCTTAGCTCTGCCGACCCTCTTTGGAAACACCATATATTTT. Translated: CASSLALPTLFGNTIYF.

About this clonotype itself: The junction shows a germline mismatch at one end, possibly a read error. CDR3 loop: CAISERTKPPEKLLF. CDR3 nucleotide sequence: TGTGCCATCAGCGAACGAACGAAACCCCCTGAAAAACTGCTTTTT. The chain uses TRBV10-3 and TRBJ1-4; D is unresolved. The germline gives CDR1 ENHRY, CDR2 SYGVKD. The CDR3 contains 15 residues.

Comments on this clonotype: A read error is possible here, since a much larger clone lies one base away. V usage is TRBV20-1 and J usage is TRBJ1-6; 9 bases agree with TRBD1. CDR3 length equals 14 residues. Trimming took 4 bases from V and 11 from J; bases not matched to a gene: 9. CDR1 and CDR2 (germline): DFQATT, SNEGSKA (reference sequence). Here the CDR3 reads CSAIGQGLEPPLHF. CDR3 DNA: TGCAGTGCTATAGGACAGGGGCTCGAGCCACCCCTCCACTTT.

This clonotype was counted between two and nine times. The chain combines TRBV9 with TRBJ1-1; possible D gene TRBD1, 6 bases. From germline, CDR1 is SGDLS and CDR2 YYNGEE. The CDR3 consists of 12 residues. Trimming left V 3 bases short and J 8 bases short, with 11 bases between. CDR3 sequence (DNA): TGTGCCAGCAGCGAATACAGGGAGGAAGCTTTCTTT. Translated, it gives CASSEYREEAFF.

This clonotype was seen more than once but under ten times. The gene calls are TRBV5-1 and TRBJ2-5; unclear D gene. Germline loops: CDR1 SGHRS, CDR2 YFSETQ. The CDR3 length is 13 residues. Trimming removed 4 bases at V and 4 bases at J, with 11 bases between. This CDR3 is CASSPSPRETQYF. CDR3 DNA: TGCGCCAGCAGCCCGTCTCCCAGAGAGACCCAGTACTTC. The entire variable domain, with the rest obtained from reference TRBV5-1 and TRBJ2-5, is as follows: KAGVTQTPRYLIKTRGQQVTLSCSPISGHRSVSWYQQTPGQGLQFLFEYFSETQRNKGNFPGRFSGRQFSNSRSEMNVSTLELGDSALYLCASSPSPRETQYFGPGTRLLVL.

Concerning this clonotype: This may come from a read error, since a much larger clone is one base off. The DNA for the CDR3 is TGCAGCGTCACCGGGACAGGGGACTACGAGCAGTACTTC. It specifies CSVTGTGDYEQYF. The chain uses TRBV29-1 and TRBJ2-7; 10 nucleotides match TRBD1. CDR1 and CDR2 (germline): SQVTM, ANQGSEA. The CDR3 loop spans 13 amino acids. V gave up 6 bases and J gave up 3 bases; unmatched junction bases: 5.

This clonotype was detected many times. The chain links TRBV2 to TRBJ1-5; the D gene is possibly TRBD1 (6 bases). V gave up 4 bases and J gave up 10 bases, with 11 bases separating them. CDR3 size: 12 residues. Germline assignment: CDR1 SNHLY and CDR2 FYNNEI. Here the CDR3 reads CASSGGGLPQHF. The CDR3 coding sequence is TGTGCCAGCAGTGGTGGGGGGCTTCCCCAGCATTTT. The full variable domain, completed using reference TRBV2 and TRBJ1-5, is EPEVTQTPSHQVTQMGQEVILRCVPISNHLYFYWYRQILGQKVEFLVSFYNNEISEKSEIFDDQFSVERPDGSNFTLKIRSTKLEDSAMYFCASSGGGLPQHFGDGTRLSIL.

About this clonotype itself: One end of the junction does not line up with germline, which may come from a read error. The chain couples TRBV10-3 to TRBJ1-6, with D possibly TRBD1 on 6 matching bases. This CDR3 has 14 amino acids. The germline gives CDR1 ENHRY, CDR2 SYGVKD. As DNA, the CDR3 is TGTGCCATCAGCGAGTCAGGGGTCAATTCACCCCTCCACTTT. It encodes CAISESGVNSPLHF.